These 18 T cell receptor beta chains originate from one sample sequenced in a study of OX40 agonist ivuxolimab in advanced cancers. TCRdb keeps only in-frame clones here, not all; method: immunoSEQ multiplex PCR. The sample carries tens of thousands of clones, over 70% recorded once. Sequences were derived from CD4+ or CD8+ T cells sorted from blood, sampled in a trial of the OX40 agonist ivuxolimab. The source is an adult with an advanced solid tumor such as melanoma, head and neck, liver or kidney cancer.

The V gene is TRBV6-1, the J gene TRBJ2-7; 8 nucleotides agree with TRBD1. Losses at the gene ends were 3 bases for V and 7 bases for J; bases not matched to a gene: 5. The CDR3 is made up of 13 amino acids. CDR1 and CDR2 (germline): MNHNS, SASEGT. The CDR3, as DNA: TGTGCCAGCAGTGAGGACAGGGCGGGGGAGCAGTACTTC. This encodes CASSEDRAGEQYF.

This sequence joins TRBV11-3 and TRBJ1-4; the D gene is possibly TRBD1 (5 bases). CDR3 size: 14 residues. CDR1 is SGHNT and CDR2 is YENEEA in the germline V gene. The V gene lost 5 bases and the J gene lost 3 bases, with 10 bases spanning the gap. CDR3 coding DNA: TGTGCCAGCAGCATTATGGGGGCTAATGAAAAACTGTTTTTT. As protein: CASSIMGANEKLFF.

The V and J genes are TRBV14 and TRBJ2-7; 8 positions match TRBD2. With V trimmed by 0 bases and J by 3 bases, 4 bases remained unmatched. Germline CDR1 is SGHDN and CDR2 is FVKESK. CDR3 length: 15 amino acids. CDR3 bases: TGTGCCAGCAGCCAAGATAGGAGCGGGAGCTACGAGCAGTACTTC. Translating it yields CASSQDRSGSYEQYF.

The chain links TRBV19 to TRBJ2-3; tentatively, D is TRBD2 (6 bases). This CDR3 is 13 amino acids long. CDR1 is LNHDA, CDR2 SQIVND, per germline (reference sequence). V was pared by 1 base and J by 6 bases, with 8 bases between. The DNA for the CDR3 is TGTGCCAGTAGTATAGGGGCGGGGGATACGCAGTATTTT. Protein sequence: CASSIGAGDTQYF.

J is TRBJ2-7 and V is TRBV5-5, with 9 bases that match TRBD1. V shed 3 bases, J shed 4 bases, and the junction held 8 bases outside the gene matches. Per the germline V gene, CDR1 is SGHKS and CDR2 is YYEKEE (reference sequence). The CDR3 is 15 amino acids. This CDR3 is CASSYPTGGTYEQYF. CDR3 coding DNA: TGTGCCAGCAGCTACCCGACAGGGGGAACGTACGAGCAGTACTTC.

This clone was found once. J is TRBJ2-5 and V is TRBV19; 12 positions agree with TRBD2. V was clipped by 7 bases and J by 5 bases; unmatched bases: 8. Looked up from germline, CDR1 is LNHDA and CDR2 is SQIVND (reference sequence). This CDR3 is 15 amino acids long. The CDR3 protein is CASTPLAGGKETQYF. CDR3 bases: TGTGCCAGTACCCCACTAGCGGGAGGAAAGGAGACCCAGTACTTC.

V and J are TRBV5-1 and TRBJ2-5; 7 bases are a match to TRBD1. The CDR3 totals 15 residues. Germline V CDR1 and CDR2: SGHRS, YFSETQ. V shed 4 bases, J shed 0 bases, and the junction held 6 bases outside the gene matches. The CDR3 protein is CASSTGQANQETQYF. CDR3 coding DNA: TGCGCCAGCAGCACCGGACAGGCCAACCAAGAGACCCAGTACTTC.

The chain joins TRBV30 to TRBJ1-5; D ambiguous. The CDR3 loop spans 13 amino acids. V was pared by 4 bases and J by 4 bases, with 11 bases between. Germline CDR1 GTSNPN, CDR2 SVGIG (reference sequence). This chain's CDR3 is CAWTDGFNQPQHF. In nucleotides, the CDR3 is TGTGCCTGGACCGACGGTTTTAATCAGCCCCAGCATTTT.

With regard to this clone: Mismatch with germline at one junction end may stem from a read error. The V call is TRBV7-7, the J call TRBJ1-3; D is undetermined. CDR1 is SSHAT, CDR2 FNYEAQ, per germline (reference sequence). The CDR3 sequence is 15 residues long. The CDR3 DNA reads as TGTGCTAGCAGCTTAGCTGCTGGGTCTGGAAACACCATATATTTT. It encodes CASSLAAGSGNTIYF.

The chain carries TRBV7-9 and TRBJ2-2; no clear D. The germline gives CDR1 SEHNR, CDR2 FQNEAQ (reference sequence). V lost 1 base and J 0 bases, leaving 12 bases between the germline ends. CDR3 length equals 17 residues. The CDR3 DNA sequence: TGTGCCAGCAGCTTAGTGATCAGGCAACCGAACACCGGGGAGCTGTTTTTT. Translating it yields CASSLVIRQPNTGELFF. Full variable domain (rest looked up from reference TRBV7-9 and TRBJ2-2): DTGVSQNPRHKITKRGQNVTFRCDPISEHNRLYWYRQTLGQGPEFLTYFQNEAQLEKSRLLSDRFSAERPKGSFSTLEIQRTEQGDSAMYLCASSLVIRQPNTGELFFGEGSRLTVL.

The rearrangement links TRBV30 to TRBJ2-2, with 8 bases matching TRBD2. The CDR3 runs 15 residues. CDR1 GTSNPN and CDR2 SVGIG come from the germline V gene (reference sequence). The J segment lost 7 bases and the V segment lost 2 bases, leaving 9 bases of the junction unmatched. For the CDR3, the DNA is TGTGCCTGGAGTAAAGCGGGAGTCAGGGGCGGGGAGCTGTTTTTT. Translating it yields CAWSKAGVRGGELFF.

The rearrangement links TRBV7-8 to TRBJ2-2, with 7 bases identical to TRBD1. V gave up 3 bases and J gave up 6 bases; unmatched junction bases: 7. The germline V gene has CDR1 SGHVS and CDR2 FQNEAQ. CDR3 size: 15 residues. The DNA for the CDR3 is TGTGCCAGCAGCTTCCTTTCCCAGGGGGCCGGGGAGCTGTTTTTT. Translated, it gives CASSFLSQGAGELFF. Based on the CDR3 plus reference TRBV7-8 and TRBJ2-2, the full variable domain is GAGVSQSPRYKVAKRGQDVALRCDPISGHVSLFWYQQALGQGPEFLTYFQNEAQLDKSGLPSDRFFAERPEGSVSTLKIQRTQQEDSAVYLCASSFLSQGAGELFFGEGSRLTVL.

CDR3 nucleotides: TGTGCCAGCAGCTCAGGGGTACTCTATGGCTACACCTTC. Its protein product is CASSSGVLYGYTF. The chain is built from TRBV11-2 and TRBJ1-2; D perhaps matches TRBD1 (6 bases). There are 13 residues in the CDR3. CDR1 and CDR2 (germline): SGHAT, FQNNGV. V was shortened by 4 bases and J by 4 bases, with 10 bases between the two germline ends.

The V and J genes are TRBV6-6 and TRBJ1-5; TRBD1 might be the D (6 bases). Germline V gene lookup returns CDR1 MNHNY and CDR2 SVGAGI (reference sequence). This CDR3 is built from 15 residues. Deletions cut 5 bases from V and 3 bases from J, with 14 bases between. The CDR3 protein is CASSRPRDINQPQHF. CDR3 DNA sequence: TGTGCCAGCAGTCGCCCCCGGGACATCAATCAGCCCCAGCATTTT.

This chain links TRBV29-1 with TRBJ2-7, with D unresolved. The CDR3 sequence is 12 residues long. The V gene's germline CDR1 is SQVTM and CDR2 ANQGSEA. V shed 5 bases and J shed 3 bases, with 11 bases lying between them. The CDR3 DNA is TGCAGCGTTTTAGGCAGCTACTACGAGCAGTACTTC. Residues: CSVLGSYYEQYF.

This clone was picked up a small number of times. The CDR3 here is CSGERDSSSEAFF. The CDR3 nucleotides are TGCAGCGGAGAGCGGGACAGTTCTTCGGAAGCTTTCTTT. This chain connects TRBV29-1 to TRBJ1-1; TRBD1 matches at 7 bases. CDR1 is SQVTM and CDR2 is ANQGSEA in the germline V gene. CDR3 length: 13 residues. The V segment lost 7 bases and the J segment 8 bases; nucleotides outside the gene matches: 13. The complete variable domain, with remaining parts taken from reference TRBV29-1 and TRBJ1-1, reads SAVISQKPSRDICQRGTSLTIQCQVDSQVTMMFWYRQQPGQSLTLIATANQGSEATYESGFVIDKFPISRPNLTFSTLTVSNMSPEDSSIYLCSGERDSSSEAFFGQGTRLTVV.

This clone was found once. The V call is TRBV27, the J call TRBJ1-4; TRBD1 agrees at 7 bases. Germline V gene data show CDR1 as MNHEY and CDR2 as SMNVEV (reference sequence). The CDR3 runs to 15 residues. The ends lost 5 bases at V and 1 base at J; junction bases unmatched: 4. The CDR3 DNA reads as TGTGCCAGCAGTCGCAACAGGGGAACTAATGAAAAACTGTTTTTT. Translated, it gives CASSRNRGTNEKLFF.

V gene TRBV30 combines with J gene TRBJ1-2, with 9 positions matching TRBD1. V lost 2 bases, J lost 3 bases, and 7 bases stayed unmatched. The CDR3 is 15 residues long. CDR1 GTSNPN and CDR2 SVGIG come from the germline V gene (reference sequence). CDR3 DNA sequence: TGTGCCTGGAGTACGGGAACAGGGGGCGACTATGGCTACACCTTC. Translating it yields CAWSTGTGGDYGYTF. The whole variable domain, filled in from reference TRBV30 and TRBJ1-2, reads SQTIHQWPATLVQPVGSPLSLECTVEGTSNPNLYWYRQAAGRGLQLLFYSVGIGQISSEVPQNLSASRPQDRQFILSSKKLLLSDSGFYLCAWSTGTGGDYGYTFGSGTRLTVV.